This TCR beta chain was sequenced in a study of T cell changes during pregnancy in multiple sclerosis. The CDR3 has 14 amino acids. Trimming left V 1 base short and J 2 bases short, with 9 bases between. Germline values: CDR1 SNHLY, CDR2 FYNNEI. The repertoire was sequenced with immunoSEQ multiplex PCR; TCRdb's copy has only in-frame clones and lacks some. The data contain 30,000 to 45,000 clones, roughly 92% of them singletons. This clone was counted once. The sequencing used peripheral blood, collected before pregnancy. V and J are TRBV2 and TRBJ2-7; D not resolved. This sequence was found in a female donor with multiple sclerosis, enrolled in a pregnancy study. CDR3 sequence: CASSEGGVAYEQYF. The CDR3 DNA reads TGTGCCAGCAGTGAAGGCGGCGTAGCCTACGAGCAGTACTTC.